This T cell receptor beta chain was retrieved from a study of T-cell reconstitution after alpha-beta-depleted transplantation in children. Unique molecular identifiers were built into the TCRbeta library. TCRdb itself ran the PCR reads through MiXCR, one entry per CDR3 protein. The sample holds roughly 280,000 distinct CDR3 sequences, roughly 11% seen once. V dropped 3 bases and J dropped 2; count of bases not matched to a gene: 1. The CDR3 loop spans 15 amino acids. Germline V gives CDR1 KGHSH, CDR2 LQKENI. Findings of the study overall: Several hundred expanded graft clones reportedly supplied alpha-beta T cells about two months after transplant. The high TCRbeta diversity at day 60 in some patients came from surviving recipient T cells and thymic progenitors.

This clonotype was detected ten times or more. What it recognizes is unknown. The chain combines TRBV18 with TRBJ2-1; 10 bases map to TRBD1. This receptor was identified in a male patient aged 2-9 years who had a stem cell transplant for chronic granulomatous disease, so the T cells may come from the graft donor. The source was peripheral blood, collected 180 days after TCRalphabeta/CD19-depleted stem cell transplant. In DNA, the CDR3 is TGTGCCAGCTCACCCGGGACAGGGGCCTACAATGAGCAGTTCTTC. It encodes CASSPGTGAYNEQFF.